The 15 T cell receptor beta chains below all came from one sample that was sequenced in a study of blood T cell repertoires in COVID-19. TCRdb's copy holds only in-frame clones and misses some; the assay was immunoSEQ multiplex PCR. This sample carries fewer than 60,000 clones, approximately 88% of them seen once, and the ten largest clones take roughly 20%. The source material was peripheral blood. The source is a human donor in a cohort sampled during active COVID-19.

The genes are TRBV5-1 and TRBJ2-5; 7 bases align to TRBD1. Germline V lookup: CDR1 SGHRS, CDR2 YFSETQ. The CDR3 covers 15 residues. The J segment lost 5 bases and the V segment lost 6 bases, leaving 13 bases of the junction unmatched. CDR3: CASTSSVVRGETQYF. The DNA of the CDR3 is TGCGCCAGCACATCGTCGGTCGTCAGGGGGGAGACCCAGTACTTC.

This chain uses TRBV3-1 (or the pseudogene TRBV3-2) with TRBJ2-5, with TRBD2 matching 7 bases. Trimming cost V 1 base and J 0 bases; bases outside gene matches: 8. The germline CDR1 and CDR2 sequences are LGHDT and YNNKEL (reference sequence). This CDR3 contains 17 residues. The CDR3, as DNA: TGTGCCAGCAGCCAAGTCGGACGGGGGGTTAACCAAGAGACCCAGTACTTC. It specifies CASSQVGRGVNQETQYF.

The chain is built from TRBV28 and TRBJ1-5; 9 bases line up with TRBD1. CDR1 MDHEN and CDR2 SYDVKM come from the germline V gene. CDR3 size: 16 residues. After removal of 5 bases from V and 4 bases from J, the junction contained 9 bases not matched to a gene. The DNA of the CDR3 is TGTGCCAGCAGTCCTGGGACAGGGCGAGGGAATCAGCCCCAGCATTTT. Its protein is CASSPGTGRGNQPQHF.

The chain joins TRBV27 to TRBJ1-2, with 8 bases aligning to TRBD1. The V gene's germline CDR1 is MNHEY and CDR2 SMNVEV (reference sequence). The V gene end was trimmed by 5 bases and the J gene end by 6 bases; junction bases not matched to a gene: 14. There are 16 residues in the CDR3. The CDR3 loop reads CASSAPPDRVSDGYTF. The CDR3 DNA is TGTGCCAGCAGTGCCCCCCCGGACAGGGTCTCCGATGGCTACACCTTC.

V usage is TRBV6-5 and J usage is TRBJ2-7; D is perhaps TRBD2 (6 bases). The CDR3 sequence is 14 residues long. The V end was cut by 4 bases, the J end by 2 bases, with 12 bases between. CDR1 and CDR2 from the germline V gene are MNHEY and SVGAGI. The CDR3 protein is CASSLARGTYEQYF. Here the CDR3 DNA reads TGTGCCAGCAGTTTGGCTCGGGGGACCTACGAGCAGTACTTC.

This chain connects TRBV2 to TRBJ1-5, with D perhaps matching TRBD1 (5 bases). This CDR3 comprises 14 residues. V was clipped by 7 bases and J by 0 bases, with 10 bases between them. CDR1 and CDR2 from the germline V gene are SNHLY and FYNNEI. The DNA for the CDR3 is TGTGCCAGCACCGGGGGATATAGCAATCAGCCCCAGCATTTT. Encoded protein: CASTGGYSNQPQHF. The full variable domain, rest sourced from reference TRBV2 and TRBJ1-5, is EPEVTQTPSHQVTQMGQEVILRCVPISNHLYFYWYRQILGQKVEFLVSFYNNEISEKSEIFDDQFSVERPDGSNFTLKIRSTKLEDSAMYFCASTGGYSNQPQHFGDGTRLSIL.

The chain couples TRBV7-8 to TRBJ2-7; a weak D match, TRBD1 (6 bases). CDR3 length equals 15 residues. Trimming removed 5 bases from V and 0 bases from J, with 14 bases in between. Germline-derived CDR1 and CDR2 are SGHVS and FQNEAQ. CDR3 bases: TGTGCCAGCAGCCCAGGACAGCCCAGCTCCTACGAGCAGTACTTC. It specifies CASSPGQPSSYEQYF.

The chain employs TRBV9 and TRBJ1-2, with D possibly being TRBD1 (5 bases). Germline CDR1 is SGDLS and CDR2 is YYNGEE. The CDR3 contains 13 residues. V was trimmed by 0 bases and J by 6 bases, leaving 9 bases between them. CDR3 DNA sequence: TGTGCCAGCAGCGTAGTGGAGGGGAATGGCTACACCTTC. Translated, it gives CASSVVEGNGYTF.

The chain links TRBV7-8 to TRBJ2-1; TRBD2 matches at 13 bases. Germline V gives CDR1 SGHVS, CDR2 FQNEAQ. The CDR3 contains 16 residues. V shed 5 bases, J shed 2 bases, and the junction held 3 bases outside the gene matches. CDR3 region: CASSVGTSGTYNEQFF. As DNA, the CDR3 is TGTGCCAGCAGCGTCGGGACTAGCGGGACCTACAATGAGCAGTTCTTC.

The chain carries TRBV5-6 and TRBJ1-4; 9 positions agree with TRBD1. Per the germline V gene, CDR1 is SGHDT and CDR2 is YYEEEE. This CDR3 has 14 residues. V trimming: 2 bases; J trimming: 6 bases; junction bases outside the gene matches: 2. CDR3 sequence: CASSLGTGYEKLFF. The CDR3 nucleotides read TGTGCCAGCAGCTTAGGGACAGGGTATGAAAAACTGTTTTTT.

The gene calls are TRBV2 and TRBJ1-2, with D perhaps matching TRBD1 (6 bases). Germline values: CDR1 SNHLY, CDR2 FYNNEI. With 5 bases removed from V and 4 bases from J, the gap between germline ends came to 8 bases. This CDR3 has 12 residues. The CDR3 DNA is TGTGCCAGCAGTCAGGGGATCTATGGCTACACCTTC. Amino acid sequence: CASSQGIYGYTF.

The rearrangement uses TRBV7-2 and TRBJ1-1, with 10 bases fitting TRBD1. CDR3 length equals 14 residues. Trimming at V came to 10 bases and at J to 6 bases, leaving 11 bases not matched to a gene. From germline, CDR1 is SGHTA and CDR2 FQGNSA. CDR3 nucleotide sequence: TGTGCCACCAGTGGGAGACAGGGGGCTGCTGAAGCTTTCTTT. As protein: CATSGRQGAAEAFF.

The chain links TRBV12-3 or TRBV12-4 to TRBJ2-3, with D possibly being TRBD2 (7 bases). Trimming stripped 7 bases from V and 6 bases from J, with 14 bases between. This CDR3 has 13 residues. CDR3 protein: CASTGGARDTQYF. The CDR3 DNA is TGTGCCAGCACTGGGGGGGCCAGGGATACGCAGTATTTT.

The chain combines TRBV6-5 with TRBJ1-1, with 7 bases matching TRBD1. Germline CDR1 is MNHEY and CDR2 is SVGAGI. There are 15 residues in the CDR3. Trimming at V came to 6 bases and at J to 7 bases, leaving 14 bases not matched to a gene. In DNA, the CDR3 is TGTGCCAGCAGAACTACGGAGACAGGGTTGGGTGAAGCTTTCTTT. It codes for CASRTTETGLGEAFF.

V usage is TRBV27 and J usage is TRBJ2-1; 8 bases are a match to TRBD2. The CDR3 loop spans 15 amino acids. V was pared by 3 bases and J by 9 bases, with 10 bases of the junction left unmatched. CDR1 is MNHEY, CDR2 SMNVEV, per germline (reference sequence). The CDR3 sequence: CASSFVGGASSEQFF. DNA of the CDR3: TGTGCCAGCAGTTTCGTCGGGGGGGCCTCCAGTGAGCAGTTCTTC.